The clone carrying this T cell receptor beta chain was seen a few times. TCRdb fed the 5' RACE reads into MiXCR, producing one record per CDR3 protein. The sample lists tens of thousands of distinct CDR3 sequences, 9.5% to 15% occurring once. These data are taken from a study of spatial heterogeneity in lung cancer. As to time point: sample taken at primary tumor resection. Whole RNA from tumor, nontumor lung or frozen PBMC was sequenced unsorted. This clonotype was sampled from a male donor with early-stage non-small cell lung cancer. The specimen was PBMCs, collected at surgery.

The CDR3 sequence is CASRDNAPYGYTF. For the CDR3, the DNA is TGTGCCAGCAGGGATAACGCGCCCTATGGCTACACCTTC. The chain joins TRBV12-3 or TRBV12-4 to TRBJ1-2; D unresolved. This CDR3 contains 13 residues. Trimming pared 6 bases from V and 4 bases from J, leaving 12 bases between.